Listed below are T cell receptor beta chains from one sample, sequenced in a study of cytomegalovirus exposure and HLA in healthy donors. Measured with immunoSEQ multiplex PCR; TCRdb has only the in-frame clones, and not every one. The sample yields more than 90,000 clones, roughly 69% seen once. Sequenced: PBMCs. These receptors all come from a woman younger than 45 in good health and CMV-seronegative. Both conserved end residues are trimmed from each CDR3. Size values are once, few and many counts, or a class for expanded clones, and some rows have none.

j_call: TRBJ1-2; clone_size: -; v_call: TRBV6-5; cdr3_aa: ASRPRDNHHGYT
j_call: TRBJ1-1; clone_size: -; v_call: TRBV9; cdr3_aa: ASSVEGDTEAF
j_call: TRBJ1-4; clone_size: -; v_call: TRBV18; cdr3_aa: ASSPPVAATPRGKLF
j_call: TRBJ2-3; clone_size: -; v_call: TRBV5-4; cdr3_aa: ASSWGLADHSTDTQY
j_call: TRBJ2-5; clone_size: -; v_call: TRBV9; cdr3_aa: ASSVGAGRVQETQY
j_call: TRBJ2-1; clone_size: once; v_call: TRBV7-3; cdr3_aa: ASSHGTSGTQF
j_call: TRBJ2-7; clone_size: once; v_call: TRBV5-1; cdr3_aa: ASSVAGVDEQY
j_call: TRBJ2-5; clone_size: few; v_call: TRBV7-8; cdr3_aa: ASSAILGQGETQY
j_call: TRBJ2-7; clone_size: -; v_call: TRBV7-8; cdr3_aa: ASRGIGRERYEQY
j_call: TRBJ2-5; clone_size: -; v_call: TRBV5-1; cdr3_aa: ASRLQGAPEETQY
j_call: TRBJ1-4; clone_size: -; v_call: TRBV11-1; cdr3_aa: ASSLESRGEKLF
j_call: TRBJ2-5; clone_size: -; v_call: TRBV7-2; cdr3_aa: ASSLDRYQETQY
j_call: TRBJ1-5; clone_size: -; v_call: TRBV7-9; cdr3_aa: ASSQGQGSLNQPQH
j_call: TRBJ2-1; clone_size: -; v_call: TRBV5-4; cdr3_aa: ASSASLAGVNNEQF
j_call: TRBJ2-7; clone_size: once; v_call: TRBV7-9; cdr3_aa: ASSPPPTQGYEQY
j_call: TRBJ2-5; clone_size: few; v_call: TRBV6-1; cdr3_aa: ASSLQGETQY
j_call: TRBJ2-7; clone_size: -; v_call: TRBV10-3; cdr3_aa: AISESQGLSSYEQY
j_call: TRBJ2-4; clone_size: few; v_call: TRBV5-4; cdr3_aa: ASSLGLDLPGNIQY
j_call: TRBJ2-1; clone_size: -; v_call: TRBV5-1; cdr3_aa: ASSLTSGQTDNEQF
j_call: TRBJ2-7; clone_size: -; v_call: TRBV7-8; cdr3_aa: ASSPRGDAAYEQY
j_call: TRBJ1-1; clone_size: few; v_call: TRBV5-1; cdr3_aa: ASSLAGEGNTEAF
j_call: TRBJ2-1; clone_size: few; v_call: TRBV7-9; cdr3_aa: ASSIGLAGGYNEQF
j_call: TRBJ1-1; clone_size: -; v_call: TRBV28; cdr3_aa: ASSITGFTFTEAF
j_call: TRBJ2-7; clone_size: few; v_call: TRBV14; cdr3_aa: ASSQVRPSSVSYEQY
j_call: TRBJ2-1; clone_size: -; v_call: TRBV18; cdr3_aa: ASSPPGGKRNEQF
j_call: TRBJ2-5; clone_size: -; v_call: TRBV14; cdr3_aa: ASSQRGTETQY
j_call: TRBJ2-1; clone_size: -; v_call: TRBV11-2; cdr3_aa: ASSLSPNEQF
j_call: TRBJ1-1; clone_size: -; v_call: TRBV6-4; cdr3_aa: ASRRDRENTEAF
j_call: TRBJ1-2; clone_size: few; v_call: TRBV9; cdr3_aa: ASSEGAQDGFNGYT
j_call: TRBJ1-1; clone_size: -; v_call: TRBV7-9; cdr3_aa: ASSLRQENTEAF
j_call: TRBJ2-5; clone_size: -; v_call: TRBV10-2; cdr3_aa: ASSEGGGRAGETQY
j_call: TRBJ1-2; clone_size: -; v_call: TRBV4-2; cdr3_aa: ASSQAATGGSSYGYT
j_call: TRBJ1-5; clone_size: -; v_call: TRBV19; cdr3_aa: ASSQTGGSQPQH
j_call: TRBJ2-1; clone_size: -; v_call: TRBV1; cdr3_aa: TSSQAIAGWQF
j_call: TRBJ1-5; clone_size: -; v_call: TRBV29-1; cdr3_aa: SVGNTDNQPQH
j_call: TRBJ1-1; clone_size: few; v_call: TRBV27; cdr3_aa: ASRGTGTGIAF
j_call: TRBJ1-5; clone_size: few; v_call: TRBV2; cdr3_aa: ASTTDYSNQPQH
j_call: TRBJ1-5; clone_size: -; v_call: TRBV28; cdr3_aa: ASSSMNQPQH
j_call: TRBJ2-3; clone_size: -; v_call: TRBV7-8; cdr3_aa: ASSATLAGFADTQY
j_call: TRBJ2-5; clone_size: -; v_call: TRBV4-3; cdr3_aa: ASSQDYGVWETQY
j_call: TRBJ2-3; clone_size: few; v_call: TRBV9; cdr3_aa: ASSAGLLTDTQY
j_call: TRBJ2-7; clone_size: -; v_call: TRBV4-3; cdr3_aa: ASSPGVAGEKFSYEQY
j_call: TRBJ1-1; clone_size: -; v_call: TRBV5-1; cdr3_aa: ASSQSGVNTEAF
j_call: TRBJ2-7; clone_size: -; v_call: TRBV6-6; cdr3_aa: ASTDPGRAPYEQY
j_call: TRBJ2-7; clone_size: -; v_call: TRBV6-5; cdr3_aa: ASRTPGARSYEQY
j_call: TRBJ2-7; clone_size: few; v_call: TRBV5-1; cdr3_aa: ASSPRGTSGELYEQY
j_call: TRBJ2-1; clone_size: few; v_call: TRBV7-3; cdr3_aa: ASSPQGYNEQF
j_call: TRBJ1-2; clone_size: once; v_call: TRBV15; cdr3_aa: ATSRDIGYGYT
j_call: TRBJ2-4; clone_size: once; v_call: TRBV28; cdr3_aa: ASSLWEGTKNIQY
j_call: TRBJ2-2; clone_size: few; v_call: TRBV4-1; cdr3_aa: ASSGTPENTGELF
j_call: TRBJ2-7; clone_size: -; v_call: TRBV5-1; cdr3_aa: ASSFGTGSVEQY
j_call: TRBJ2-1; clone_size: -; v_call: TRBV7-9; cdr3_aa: ASSSLDWSSYNEQF
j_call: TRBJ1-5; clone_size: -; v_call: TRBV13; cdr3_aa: ASSLTREGNQPQH
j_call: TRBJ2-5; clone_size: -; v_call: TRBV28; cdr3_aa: ASRGAGETQY
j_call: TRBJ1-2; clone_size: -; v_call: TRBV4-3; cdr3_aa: ASSQDRVLLYGYT
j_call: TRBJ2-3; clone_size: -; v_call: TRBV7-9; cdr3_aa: ASSPGGVDTQY